The following is a T cell receptor beta chain sequence with its context. Its antigen is not yet known. No base qualities exist here, and no much larger clone lies one base off it. PBMCs were isolated by Ficoll-Paque density gradient centrifugation. The data stem from a study of T-cell memory formation after mild COVID-19 (dated by TCRdb to about 2021). Concerning the study at large: TCR sequence clusters from the two donors were largely donor specific. In a couple of donors, T-cell clones that expanded and contracted after mild COVID-19 were tracked by sequencing TCRalpha and TCRbeta repertoires over time. Two young, previously healthy adult volunteers, one female and one male, were included in the cohort.

Sequencing used an Illumina NovaSeq 6000. Using 5'RACE with constant-segment primers, TCRalpha and TCRbeta cDNA libraries were constructed, with sample barcodes and unique molecular identifiers added in the process. Trizol reagent was used to extract RNA from every sample. The libraries were amplified in two PCR steps, and the second step added a second sample barcode and Illumina TruSeq adapters. Sequencing of libraries was performed on an Illumina NovaSeq with 2 x 150 bp paired-end reads. Per the original workflow: Demultiplexing of reads and collapsing into UMI-guided consensus sequences were performed with migec v1.2.7. Using mixcr v2.1.11, the UMI consensuses were aligned to TRA and TRB V and J templates and assembled into clonotypes. A clonotype was counted as expanded or contracted only if both edgeR and NoisET called the change significant, with noise models trained on biological replicates. For edgeR calls, the cutoffs were a false discovery rate-adjusted p below 0.01 and a log2 fold-change threshold of 1. As an exploratory analysis of dynamics, PCA with hierarchical clustering was applied to max-normalized trajectories of the 1000 most abundant clonotypes. Each responding clone was given a CD4 or CD8 phenotype based on the CD4+ and CD8+ repertoires, which had been sequenced separately. TCRdb handled the public reads itself, with Q25 trimming in fastp and clone calling in MiXCR, and kept productive beta chains. Every distinct CDR3 protein forms one entry, paired with its most common genes and DNA. V and J calls and clone size were set by TCRdb, not the authors. The sample yields 350,000 to 500,000 distinct CDR3 sequences; 20% to 25% were counted once. 13% of the sample belongs to the ten largest clones.

In the germline V gene, CDR1 corresponds to SGHVS and CDR2 to FQNEAQ. V is clipped by 3 bases and J by 7 bases, and the sequence between their germline boundaries is 10 bases long. Reading from cysteine to phenylalanine, the CDR3 counts 13 amino acids. The DNA shown is the 39-base CDR3, in frame from base 1. The study at large found these results: Some responding clones were detected in pre-infection memory, which suggested that pre-existing cross-reactive memory T cells had joined the SARS-CoV-2 response. Only a couple of mild cases were covered in the study, and larger cohorts including severe cases with pre-infection samples were considered necessary. Whether the second-wave clones peaking on day 37 were SARS-CoV-2 specific was not confirmed. Contracting CD4+ clones turned up mainly in the CM and EM memory subsets, whereas EMRA was where CD8+ clones were enriched. Clones that contracted from day 15 to 85 showed balanced CD4/CD8 phenotypes, whereas a second wave of clones that expanded from day 15 to 37 leaned towards CD4+.

The V and J genes are TRBV7-8 and TRBJ1-5; no D segment can be confidently identified. Sequencing used PBMCs or a T cell subset sorted from them (not recorded which). The TCR comes from an adult woman who had mild COVID-19 (a few samples of this study predate the infection). The sample titles of this study are shuffled in the database, so cell type and time point are left out; the donor was told from shared clones. The CDR3 protein: CASSFYENQPQHF. The DNA sequence is given as TGTGCCAGCAGCTTTTATGAGAACCAGCCCCAGCATTTT.